This T cell receptor beta chain was sequenced for a study of preoperative IRX-2 immunotherapy in early breast cancer. Treatment here: preoperative locoregional IRX-2 cytokine immunotherapy. Preoperative locoregional IRX-2 cytokine immunotherapy was tested in the phase Ib source study. Some clones are missing from TCRdb's copy, which holds only in-frame ones; the method was immunoSEQ multiplex PCR. The sample records some 42,000 clones, roughly four fifths being singletons. Looked up from germline, CDR1 is MDHEN and CDR2 is SYDVKM. The CDR3 has 15 residues. Trimming cost V 4 bases and J 0 bases, with 12 bases left between them.

This clonotype was obtained from a human donor with breast cancer. The sequencing used lymph node tissue, collected after IRX-2 immunotherapy. The chain links TRBV28 to TRBJ1-2, with D possibly being TRBD1 (6 bases). Here the CDR3 reads CASSSLTGSNYGYTF. The CDR3 nucleotides read TGTGCCAGCAGTTCCCTGACAGGATCTAACTATGGCTACACCTTC.